These 32 T cell receptor beta chains were sequenced from one sample in a study of blood T cell repertoires in COVID-19. The protocol was immunoSEQ multiplex PCR, while the TCRdb copy is restricted to in-frame clones and leaves out a portion. The table shows about 230,000 clones, with 80% to 90% occurring only once. Sequencing used peripheral blood. These receptors all come from a man aged 25-45 years with COVID-19, enrolled during active disease.

This chain connects TRBV7-3 to TRBJ2-1, with 10 bases lining up with TRBD2. CDR1 SGHTA and CDR2 FQGTGA come from the germline V gene. V shed 5 bases and J 2 bases; nucleotides not matched to a gene: 6. The CDR3 spans 16 residues. CDR3 sequence (DNA): TGTGCCAGCAGCCCTCTAGCGGGAGAGGCCTACAATGAGCAGTTCTTC. It codes for CASSPLAGEAYNEQFF.

A note on this clone: Other DNA sequences in the sample encode the same CDR3. V and J are TRBV6-4 and TRBJ2-3; a possible D gene is TRBD2 (7 bases). Trimming took 3 bases from V and 4 from J, leaving 14 bases between them. The CDR3 consists of 15 residues. Germline V gene data show CDR1 as MRHNA and CDR2 as SNTAGT. The CDR3 DNA sequence: TGTGCCAGCAGTGATGAGGGGGGGCCTGCAGATACGCAGTATTTT. Translated, it gives CASSDEGGPADTQYF.

The rearrangement uses TRBV6-2 or TRBV6-3 and TRBJ1-6, with D maybe TRBD1 (5 bases). Germline-derived CDR1 and CDR2 are MNHEY and SVGEGT. The CDR3 sequence is 13 residues long. The germline V and J ends were trimmed by 0 bases and 8 bases, with 5 bases remaining between them. In DNA form, the CDR3 reads TGTGCCAGCAGTTACTCCAGGGATTCACCCCTCCACTTT. Protein sequence: CASSYSRDSPLHF.

This chain uses TRBV5-1 with TRBJ2-3, with 9 bases aligning to TRBD1. The junction had 3 bases not matched to a gene; V was cut back by 3 bases and J by 4 bases. The germline V gene encodes CDR1 SGHRS and CDR2 YFSETQ. CDR3 length equals 14 residues. Here the CDR3 reads CASSSGQGPDTQYF. For the CDR3, the DNA is TGCGCCAGCAGCTCGGGACAGGGACCAGATACGCAGTATTTT.

This chain joins TRBV7-9 and TRBJ2-1, with TRBD1 as a possible D gene (6 bases). Trimming removed 6 bases at V and 7 bases at J, with 10 bases between. Germline assignment: CDR1 SEHNR and CDR2 FQNEAQ (reference sequence). The CDR3 totals 12 residues. CDR3 loop: CASSKTGNEQFF. As DNA, the CDR3 is TGTGCCAGCAGTAAAACAGGGAATGAGCAGTTCTTC.

The CDR3 here is CATSTNTGSYEQYF. CDR3 DNA sequence: TGTGCCACCAGCACCAATACAGGCTCCTACGAGCAGTACTTC. This chain connects TRBV15 to TRBJ2-7, with D maybe TRBD1 (5 bases). The germline gives CDR1 LNHNV, CDR2 YYDKDF (reference sequence). This CDR3 comprises 14 residues. Trimming cost V 4 bases and J 0 bases, with 10 bases left between them.

V is TRBV10-2 and J is TRBJ2-5, with 13 bases fitting TRBD2. CDR1 and CDR2 from the germline V gene are WSHSY and SAAADI. Germline trimming cut 5 bases from V and 7 bases from J; bases unmatched to any gene: 4. CDR3 length: 14 amino acids. The CDR3 nucleotides read TGCGCCAGCAGTTCGACTAGCGGGGGGAGGACCCAGTACTTC. Its translation: CASSSTSGGRTQYF.

The rearrangement joins TRBV6-2 or TRBV6-3 to TRBJ2-3; 8 positions match TRBD2. The CDR3 runs 14 residues. Looked up from germline, CDR1 is MNHEY and CDR2 is SVGEGT. The junction had 6 bases not matched to a gene; V was cut back by 5 bases and J by 5 bases. Written as DNA, the CDR3 is TGTGCCAGCAGTAGCGGGGGATTCAAAGATACGCAGTATTTT. This gives the protein CASSSGGFKDTQYF.

This clone is a singleton in its sample. The V gene is TRBV5-1, the J gene TRBJ1-6, with D perhaps matching TRBD1 (5 bases). The CDR3 consists of 17 residues. Germline values: CDR1 SGHRS, CDR2 YFSETQ. V shed 0 bases and J shed 5 bases, with 15 bases lying between them. CDR3 region: CASSLAPQGFDNSPLHF. CDR3 coding DNA: TGCGCCAGCAGCTTGGCACCTCAGGGTTTCGATAATTCACCCCTCCACTTT.

The V and J genes are TRBV28 and TRBJ2-2; tentatively, D is TRBD1 (6 bases). V lost 5 bases, J lost 1 base, and 17 bases lay in between. The CDR3 is 17 residues long. CDR1 and CDR2 (germline): MDHEN, SYDVKM. The CDR3 coding sequence is TGTGCCAGCAGTCCTAACCCCGAGACAGGGAACACCGGGGAGCTGTTTTTT. Translating gives CASSPNPETGNTGELFF.

This clone was seen once. The chain couples TRBV7-8 to TRBJ1-5; weak D call: TRBD1 (5 bases). This CDR3 has 14 residues. V dropped 5 bases and J dropped 7 bases, with 15 bases sitting between them. CDR1 is SGHVS and CDR2 is FQNEAQ in the germline V gene. CDR3 nucleotides: TGTGCCAGCAGCCCTCCCGGGGGGGGACAGCCCCAGCATTTT. This gives the protein CASSPPGGGQPQHF.

The rearrangement joins TRBV9 to TRBJ2-2; TRBD2 agrees at 7 bases. The germline V gene has CDR1 SGDLS and CDR2 YYNGEE. CDR3 length: 15 residues. Trimming removed 2 bases from V and 6 bases from J; junction bases left unmatched: 7. Here the CDR3 reads CASSVGAGLSGELFF. The CDR3 DNA sequence: TGTGCCAGCAGCGTTGGAGCGGGGCTCTCCGGGGAGCTGTTTTTT.

This clone appeared a single time. The chain carries TRBV6-5 and TRBJ1-2; perhaps TRBD1 as D (6 bases). Trimming shortened V by 4 bases and J by 4 bases, and 13 bases separated the two germline ends. The CDR3 is made up of 14 amino acids. Germline loops: CDR1 MNHEY, CDR2 SVGAGI. The CDR3 sequence: CASSSQGRSYGYTF. CDR3 DNA: TGTGCCAGCAGTTCACAGGGTCGCAGCTATGGCTACACCTTC.

The chain combines TRBV3-1 (or the pseudogene TRBV3-2) with TRBJ1-1; D might be TRBD1 (6 bases). The CDR3 covers 12 residues. Deletions cut 6 bases from V and 11 bases from J, with 16 bases between. CDR1 and CDR2 from the germline V gene are LGHDT and YNNKEL (reference sequence). This CDR3 reads CASSPGGFTAFF. The CDR3 DNA sequence: TGTGCCAGCAGTCCGGGGGGCTTTACCGCTTTCTTT.

DNA of the CDR3: TGTGCCAGCAGCTTAACGAGCGGTGTAGATACGCAGTATTTT. As protein: CASSLTSGVDTQYF. This chain connects TRBV7-3 to TRBJ2-3; the D gene is possibly TRBD2 (5 bases). The CDR3 covers 14 residues. V lost 0 bases and J 5 bases, leaving 9 bases between the germline ends. CDR1 SGHTA and CDR2 FQGTGA come from the germline V gene.

This clone has more than one count but fewer than ten. The chain's CDR3 is CASIPTGGNQPQHF. The CDR3 DNA is TGTGCCAGCATTCCGACGGGGGGCAATCAGCCCCAGCATTTT. The chain recombines TRBV28 with TRBJ1-5, with D maybe TRBD1 (5 bases). The germline V gene has CDR1 MDHEN and CDR2 SYDVKM. This CDR3 has 14 residues. Between the trimmed V and J ends, which lost 7 bases and 2 bases, there was a span of 12 bases.

The V call is TRBV3-1 (or the pseudogene TRBV3-2), the J call TRBJ2-1; 11 bases map to TRBD2. The CDR3 totals 15 residues. Looked up from germline, CDR1 is LGHDT and CDR2 is YNNKEL (reference sequence). Trimming cost V 4 bases and J 1 base; bases outside gene matches: 0. The CDR3 DNA reads as TGTGCCAGCAGCCGGACTAGCGGGTCCTACAATGAGCAGTTCTTC. Residues: CASSRTSGSYNEQFF.

The chain couples TRBV10-3 to TRBJ2-7, with 7 bases lining up with TRBD1. CDR3 length equals 12 residues. CDR1 ENHRY and CDR2 SYGVKD come from the germline V gene. The J segment lost 0 bases and the V segment lost 10 bases, leaving 3 bases of the junction unmatched. The CDR3 DNA reads TGTGCCACCGGGACAGCCTCCTACGAGCAGTACTTC. Protein sequence: CATGTASYEQYF.

The chain has TRBV5-4 and TRBJ2-7; TRBD1 aligns across 8 bases. The ends lost 0 bases at V and 2 bases at J; junction bases unmatched: 7. CDR1 is SGHNT and CDR2 is YYREEE in the germline V gene (reference sequence). The length of the CDR3 is 16 residues. CDR3 sequence (DNA): TGTGCCAGCAGCTTGGCCAACAGGGGGTCCGCCTACGAGCAGTACTTC. Translating it yields CASSLANRGSAYEQYF.

V is TRBV7-3 and J is TRBJ2-2; 7 nucleotides agree with TRBD1. V dropped 5 bases and J dropped 1; count of bases not matched to a gene: 16. Germline values: CDR1 SGHTA, CDR2 FQGTGA. This CDR3 has 19 amino acids. The CDR3 coding sequence is TGTGCCAGCAGCCCGTATTACACACGACAGGGAGTGAACACCGGGGAGCTGTTTTTT. Protein product: CASSPYYTRQGVNTGELFF.

The chain links TRBV9 to TRBJ2-1, with 8 bases identical to TRBD2. Germline V CDR1 and CDR2: SGDLS, YYNGEE. The V gene end was trimmed by 3 bases and the J gene end by 0 bases; junction bases not matched to a gene: 2. CDR3 length: 15 residues. This chain's CDR3 is CASSDSGNSYNEQFF. As DNA, the CDR3 is TGTGCCAGCAGCGATAGCGGGAACTCCTACAATGAGCAGTTCTTC.

There are a few counts of this clone. The CDR3: CASSVDGSGRASGNTIYF. Here the CDR3 DNA reads TGTGCCAGCAGCGTAGATGGGTCCGGCAGGGCCTCTGGAAACACCATATATTTT. The chain employs TRBV9 and TRBJ1-3; maybe TRBD1 (5 bases). Trimming took 0 bases from V and 0 from J, leaving 16 bases between them. The CDR3 consists of 18 residues. Germline CDR1 is SGDLS and CDR2 is YYNGEE.

V is TRBV19 and J is TRBJ1-1; TRBD1 matches 7 bases. V lost 5 bases and J lost 4; bases outside the gene matches: 4. This CDR3 region has 13 residues. The V gene's germline CDR1 is LNHDA and CDR2 SQIVND (reference sequence). Here the CDR3 DNA reads TGTGCCAGTAGTCAGGGGGTGGTCACTGAAGCTTTCTTT. This translates into CASSQGVVTEAFF. The full variable domain, in which reference TRBV19 and TRBJ1-1 provide the parts outside the CDR3, is DGGITQSPKYLFRKEGQNVTLSCEQNLNHDAMYWYRQDPGQGLRLIYYSQIVNDFQKGDIAEGYSVSREKKESFPLTVTSAQKNPTAFYLCASSQGVVTEAFFGQGTRLTVV.

The table lists this clone with a few counts. The chain employs TRBV7-9 and TRBJ1-6, with D unclear. Germline CDR1 and CDR2: SEHNR and FQNEAQ (reference sequence). V lost 6 bases and J 7 bases, leaving 13 bases between the germline ends. The CDR3 is 14 amino acids. CDR3 protein: CASSRGPENSPLHF. The CDR3 DNA reads as TGTGCCAGCAGTCGCGGGCCCGAGAATTCACCCCTCCACTTT.

This clone was recorded once. The V gene is TRBV7-9, the J gene TRBJ2-3, with D possibly being TRBD1 (6 bases). Between the trimmed V and J ends, which lost 6 bases and 2 bases, there was a span of 15 bases. The length of the CDR3 is 15 residues. The germline V gene has CDR1 SEHNR and CDR2 FQNEAQ (reference sequence). The CDR3 DNA reads as TGTGCCAGCAGGTGGGGACAACCAGACACAGATACGCAGTATTTT. This sequence encodes CASRWGQPDTDTQYF. The full variable domain, completed using reference TRBV7-9 and TRBJ2-3, is DTGVSQNPRHKITKRGQNVTFRCDPISEHNRLYWYRQTLGQGPEFLTYFQNEAQLEKSRLLSDRFSAERPKGSFSTLEIQRTEQGDSAMYLCASRWGQPDTDTQYFGPGTRLTVL.

The chain combines TRBV7-2 with TRBJ1-3; maybe TRBD1 (5 bases). This CDR3 is built from 15 residues. Germline V gene sequence: CDR1 SGHTA, CDR2 FQGNSA. V lost 1 base and J 0 bases, leaving 7 bases between the germline ends. CDR3 in amino acids: CASSLGDYSGNTIYF. The CDR3 nucleotides are TGTGCCAGCAGCTTAGGGGACTACTCTGGAAACACCATATATTTT.

This clone was found a few times. V and J are TRBV3-1 (or the pseudogene TRBV3-2) and TRBJ2-7; 7 bases fit TRBD1. CDR3 size: 15 residues. The junction had 4 bases not matched to a gene; V was cut back by 1 base and J by 1 base. CDR1 is LGHDT, CDR2 YNNKEL, per germline (reference sequence). The CDR3 protein is CASSQGPRGSYEQYF. The CDR3 region has the DNA TGTGCCAGCAGCCAAGGCCCCAGGGGGTCCTACGAGCAGTACTTC.

V usage is TRBV6-5 and J usage is TRBJ1-5, with D maybe TRBD1 (6 bases). The V and J ends lost 3 bases and 5 bases respectively, with 11 bases between them. The CDR3 sequence is 14 residues long. CDR1 and CDR2 (germline): MNHEY, SVGAGI. The CDR3 loop reads CASSYSGAHQPQHF. CDR3 nucleotides: TGTGCCAGCAGTTATTCAGGGGCCCATCAGCCCCAGCATTTT.

This sequence joins TRBV9 and TRBJ2-7, with a tentative D call TRBD2 (5 bases). This CDR3 has 16 residues. Trimming took off 0 bases at V and 4 bases at J, with 17 bases between the two ends. The germline CDR1 and CDR2 sequences are SGDLS and YYNGEE. In DNA form, the CDR3 reads TGTGCCAGCAGCGTAGCTCCAGCGGAAAACCGATACGAGCAGTACTTC. It codes for CASSVAPAENRYEQYF.

The V call is TRBV10-1, the J call TRBJ1-4, with 7 bases fitting TRBD1. With 8 bases clipped from V and 0 bases from J, the junction kept 15 bases outside the gene matches. Germline V lookup: CDR1 WNHNN, CDR2 SYGVQD (reference sequence). The CDR3 consists of 18 residues. The DNA of the CDR3 is TGCGCCAGCCAAACTCTCACAAAGGGGGCCTCAACTAATGAAAAACTGTTTTTT. Protein product: CASQTLTKGASTNEKLFF.

This rearrangement joins TRBV19 to TRBJ1-5; 7 nucleotides align to TRBD1. With 10 bases clipped from V and 6 bases from J, the junction kept 12 bases outside the gene matches. The length of the CDR3 is 14 residues. Germline CDR1 reads LNHDA; CDR2 reads SQIVND (reference sequence). CDR3 coding DNA: TGTGCCATCGCAGGGCAGGGGGGTATTCAGCCCCAGCATTTT. This gives the protein CAIAGQGGIQPQHF.

This chain connects TRBV9 to TRBJ2-5; tentative D call: TRBD2 (6 bases). The CDR3 runs to 14 residues. V was shortened by 4 bases and J by 7 bases, with 17 bases between the two germline ends. Germline-derived CDR1 and CDR2 are SGDLS and YYNGEE. As DNA, the CDR3 is TGTGCCAGCAGCCTGGGGCGGGATAGCGTGACCCAGTACTTC. Translated: CASSLGRDSVTQYF.